This passage covers 30 T cell receptor beta chains from one sample sequenced in a study of human T cells and chemical hapten exposure (dated by TCRdb to the early 2020s). The protocol used for the library was RACE. Sequencing used a NextSeq 500. TCRdb ran its own pipeline on the public reads, namely fastp trimming at Q25 and MiXCR clone calling, and kept in-frame beta chains. Identical CDR3 proteins give one entry, which carries the most common genes and DNA. This sample is represented by tens of thousands of distinct CDR3 sequences; more than 8% of them were singletons. 26% of the sample is in the top ten clones. Reading the label with the study, this specimen's time point is: patch test 3, about 24 weeks after DPC sensitization. This specimen's treatment or condition label, per the study, means: therapeutic diphenylcyclopropenone sensitization with weekly scalp DPC. Total RNA was isolated from unfractionated whole blood collected in Tempus Blood RNA tubes.

Sequenced material: whole blood, taken in connection with sensitization to the hapten diphenylcyclopropenone (DPC). The receptors come from a man aged 45-65 years with alopecia areata. Some clones in this sample may be carry-over from other donors' samples.

In its sample, this clonotype was seen many times. The rearrangement joins TRBV6-1 to TRBJ2-3, with a weak D call TRBD1 (6 bases). This CDR3 comprises 18 residues. V was shortened by 4 bases and J by 3 bases, with 23 bases between the two germline ends. Looked up from germline, CDR1 is MNHNS and CDR2 is SASEGT. The CDR3 here is CASSVPKPWTDSTDTQYF. The CDR3 DNA is TGTGCCAGCAGTGTACCCAAACCTTGGACAGATTCTACAGATACGCAGTATTTT.

The table lists this clonotype with many counts. The chain links TRBV19 to TRBJ2-3; 9 bases are shared with TRBD2. Germline V gene sequence: CDR1 LNHDA, CDR2 SQIVND (reference sequence). V shed 6 bases, J shed 5 bases, and the junction held 0 bases outside the gene matches. This CDR3 has 12 amino acids. As DNA, the CDR3 is TGTGCCAGTAGACTAGCGGGAGATACGCAGTATTTT. Translated: CASRLAGDTQYF.

Written as DNA, the CDR3 is TGTGCCAGCAGCCAGGTCGACAGGTATGACGCAGATACGCAGTATTTT. Its protein product is CASSQVDRYDADTQYF. The chain has TRBV3-1 and TRBJ2-3, with D perhaps TRBD1 (6 bases). Germline CDR1 is LGHDT and CDR2 is YNNKEL (reference sequence). V dropped 3 bases and J dropped 4 bases, with 17 bases sitting between them. CDR3 length: 16 residues.

This clonotype was seen ten or more times. The V call is TRBV5-4, the J call TRBJ2-7, with D perhaps TRBD1 or TRBD2 (5 bases each). Trimming shortened V by 4 bases and J by 3 bases, and 17 bases separated the two germline ends. Germline V gives CDR1 SGHNT, CDR2 YYREEE (reference sequence). This CDR3 has 15 residues. The CDR3 region is CASSLSVGAVYEQYF. CDR3 coding DNA: TGTGCCAGCAGCCTCTCAGTCGGGGCGGTCTACGAGCAGTACTTC.

Concerning this clonotype itself: One junction end disagrees with the germline gene, perhaps due to a read error. The chain combines TRBV20-1 with TRBJ2-1; D is undetermined. This CDR3 contains 14 residues. Germline V gene sequence: CDR1 DFQATT, CDR2 SNEGSKA (reference sequence). CDR3 protein: CGASGSGSDNEQFF. CDR3 nucleotides: TGCGGTGCCTCTGGCTCCGGGTCCGACAATGAGCAGTTCTTC.

This clonotype occurred many times. The rearrangement joins TRBV9 to TRBJ1-6; TRBD1 might be the D (6 bases). V lost 0 bases to trimming and J lost 5 bases, with 18 bases between them. This CDR3 region has 18 residues. Germline assignment: CDR1 SGDLS and CDR2 YYNGEE. The DNA for the CDR3 is TGTGCCAGCAGCGTAGGCACAGGGCGTCTCCTCGATAATTCACCCCTCCACTTT. Encoded protein: CASSVGTGRLLDNSPLHF.

This clonotype came up many times. Mismatch with germline at one junction end may stem from a read error. The rearrangement joins TRBV7-7 to TRBJ2-1; D not certain. The CDR3 has 13 residues. CDR1 is SSHAT and CDR2 is FNYEAQ in the germline V gene (reference sequence). The CDR3 loop is CASSLGSEYEQFF. The CDR3, as DNA: TGTGCTAGCAGCTTAGGCAGTGAATATGAGCAGTTCTTC.

The sample holds many counts of this clonotype. The J gene is TRBJ2-2, the V gene TRBV29-1; 15 bases match TRBD2. The germline CDR1 and CDR2 sequences are SQVTM and ANQGSEA. V trimming: 4 bases; J trimming: 3 bases; junction bases outside the gene matches: 6. The CDR3 is 17 residues long. The CDR3 reads CSVGGTSGRSDTGELFF. CDR3 sequence (DNA): TGCAGCGTTGGGGGGACTAGCGGGAGGAGCGACACCGGGGAGCTGTTTTTT.

This clonotype showed up just a few times. The V call is TRBV11-3, the J call TRBJ2-1, with TRBD2 as a possible D gene (5 bases). Germline V gene lookup returns CDR1 SGHNT and CDR2 YENEEA. Trimming removed 1 base from V and 11 bases from J, with 12 bases in between. The CDR3 loop spans 13 amino acids. The CDR3 loop reads CASSLGRGRKQFF. DNA for the CDR3: TGTGCCAGCAGCTTAGGTCGGGGTCGTAAGCAGTTCTTC.

There are a few counts of this clonotype. The V call is TRBV24-1, the J call TRBJ2-7; TRBD1 is a possible D gene (5 bases). V was trimmed by 7 bases and J by 3 bases, leaving 24 bases between them. The CDR3 is made up of 17 amino acids. Germline CDR1 and CDR2: KGHDR and SFDVKD. In DNA, the CDR3 is TGTGCCACCAGGAGAGCCAGGGATAACTCCACCGACTACGAGCAGTACTTC. The encoded protein is CATRRARDNSTDYEQYF.

In this sample, this clonotype turned up a few times. The chain employs TRBV4-1 and TRBJ2-5, with 10 bases aligning to TRBD1. Germline V gene data show CDR1 as MGHRA and CDR2 as YSYEKL. CDR3 length equals 17 residues. V gave up 1 base and J gave up 1 base; unmatched junction bases: 6. The DNA of the CDR3 is TGCGCCAGCAGCCAAGCCCACGGACAGGGGGGCCAAGAGACCCAGTACTTC. Protein sequence: CASSQAHGQGGQETQYF.

The chain joins TRBV5-1 to TRBJ2-2; 7 bases are shared with TRBD2. The length of the CDR3 is 15 residues. V lost 7 bases, J lost 2 bases, and 8 bases stayed unmatched. Germline CDR1 is SGHRS and CDR2 is YFSETQ. CDR3 amino acids: CASGLAEPNTGELFF. For the CDR3, the DNA is TGCGCCAGCGGTCTAGCGGAACCCAACACCGGGGAGCTGTTTTTT.

This clonotype has a count of ten or more. The gene calls are TRBV7-2 and TRBJ1-3, with TRBD1 identical over 8 bases. The CDR3 spans 14 residues. After removal of 6 bases from V and 3 bases from J, the junction contained 4 bases not matched to a gene. In germline, CDR1 is SGHTA, CDR2 FQGNSA. The CDR3 region is CASRKDRGGNTIYF. Written as DNA, the CDR3 is TGTGCCAGCAGGAAAGACAGGGGTGGAAACACCATATATTTT.

At least ten counts were recorded for this clonotype. V usage is TRBV9 and J usage is TRBJ2-3; maybe TRBD1 (5 bases). The germline V and J ends were trimmed by 0 bases and 2 bases, with 13 bases remaining between them. Germline V CDR1 and CDR2: SGDLS, YYNGEE. CDR3 length: 16 residues. Written as DNA, the CDR3 is TGTGCCAGCAGCGTAGCTCAGGGTACCTACACAGATACGCAGTATTTT. It encodes CASSVAQGTYTDTQYF.

The chain is built from TRBV18 and TRBJ2-7; TRBD2 matches 9 bases. CDR3 length: 14 amino acids. With 5 bases clipped from V and 5 bases from J, the junction kept 7 bases outside the gene matches. The germline gives CDR1 KGHSH, CDR2 LQKENI. The CDR3 DNA follows: TGTGCCAGCTCAAAGACTAGCGGATGGGACGAGCAGTACTTC. Encoded protein: CASSKTSGWDEQYF.

The chain recombines TRBV2 with TRBJ2-7; 8 bases map to TRBD1. Trimming at V came to 7 bases and at J to 5 bases, leaving 1 base not matched to a gene. The CDR3 sequence is 11 residues long. Germline V CDR1 and CDR2: SNHLY, FYNNEI. CDR3 sequence: CASIRGHEQYF. CDR3 DNA sequence: TGTGCCAGCATCAGGGGGCACGAGCAGTACTTC.

This clonotype was seen repeatedly, ten times or more. The genes are TRBV29-1 and TRBJ2-1; 9 nucleotides align to TRBD2. The CDR3 totals 14 residues. Germline CDR1 is SQVTM and CDR2 is ANQGSEA. The junction had 12 bases not matched to a gene; V was cut back by 6 bases and J by 9 bases. The CDR3 spells CSVYIAGVRGEQFF. In nucleotides, the CDR3 is TGCAGCGTGTATATAGCGGGAGTGCGGGGTGAGCAGTTCTTC.

This clonotype was seen many times. The rearrangement links TRBV13 to TRBJ2-5; D is ambiguous. The CDR3 runs 14 residues. V lost 5 bases, J lost 4 bases, and 14 bases lay in between. Per the germline V gene, CDR1 is PRHDT and CDR2 is FYEKMQ (reference sequence). In DNA, the CDR3 is TGTGCCAGCAGCCGAAGCGTGGTAGCAGAGACCCAGTACTTC. It encodes CASSRSVVAETQYF.

This sequence joins TRBV28 and TRBJ1-2; TRBD1 matches 8 bases. Germline V gene sequence: CDR1 MDHEN, CDR2 SYDVKM. CDR3 length equals 14 residues. V was clipped by 8 bases and J by 5 bases; unmatched bases: 10. This chain's CDR3 is CASLNGQGRYGYTF. The CDR3 nucleotides read TGTGCCAGCCTAAATGGACAGGGACGATATGGCTACACCTTC.

As DNA, the CDR3 is TGCAGCGTTGTAAACAGGGGGTTGGTCTACGAGCAGTACTTC. The encoded protein is CSVVNRGLVYEQYF. The rearrangement joins TRBV29-1 to TRBJ2-7; 8 nucleotides agree with TRBD1. The CDR3 is 14 residues long. The V segment lost 4 bases and the J segment 3 bases; nucleotides outside the gene matches: 8. The germline V gene encodes CDR1 SQVTM and CDR2 ANQGSEA.

DNA of the CDR3: TGTGCCAGCAGCTTGGACGGTTTTCAACCCCTCCACTTT. Amino acid sequence: CASSLDGFQPLHF. The gene calls are TRBV11-1 and TRBJ1-6, with D unresolved. The CDR3 has 13 residues. Germline assignment: CDR1 SGHAT and CDR2 FQDESV (reference sequence). V dropped 3 bases and J dropped 12 bases, with 12 bases sitting between them. Combining the CDR3 with reference TRBV11-1 and TRBJ1-6 gives the whole variable domain EAEVAQSPRYKITEKSQAVAFWCDPISGHATLYWYRQILGQGPELLVQFQDESVVDDSQLPKDRFSAERLKGVDSTLKIQPAELGDSAMYLCASSLDGFQPLHFGNGTRLTVT.

This clonotype came up a few times. The chain combines TRBV6-4 with TRBJ2-2, with D hard to call. Trimming stripped 6 bases from V and 0 bases from J, with 11 bases between. Germline V CDR1 and CDR2: MRHNA, SNTAGT. This CDR3 has 15 residues. DNA for the CDR3: TGTGCCAGCAGACCATCTTCCGCGAACACCGGGGAGCTGTTTTTT. Its protein is CASRPSSANTGELFF.

This clonotype was picked up a small number of times. The chain links TRBV4-1 to TRBJ1-1, with 8 positions matching TRBD1. The germline V gene has CDR1 MGHRA and CDR2 YSYEKL. The trim removed 4 bases at V and 0 bases at J, leaving 4 bases unmatched. This CDR3 region has 15 residues. The CDR3 region has the DNA TGCGCCAGCAGCCCCGGACAGGGTGTGAACACTGAAGCTTTCTTT. It is translated as CASSPGQGVNTEAFF.

This clonotype came up once. The chain employs TRBV6-1 and TRBJ2-1, with D maybe TRBD2 (6 bases). Trimming took 0 bases from V and 0 from J, leaving 6 bases between them. The CDR3 contains 15 residues. Germline V CDR1 and CDR2: MNHNS, SASEGT. DNA for the CDR3: TGTGCCAGCAGTGAAGCGACTAGCTCCTACAATGAGCAGTTCTTC. This gives the protein CASSEATSSYNEQFF.

V is TRBV29-1 and J is TRBJ2-3; D gene ambiguous. Trimming took 2 bases from V and 7 from J, leaving 7 bases between them. Germline assignment: CDR1 SQVTM and CDR2 ANQGSEA. CDR3 length: 11 amino acids. CDR3 protein: CSVERSNTQYF. CDR3 coding DNA: TGCAGCGTTGAAAGATCGAATACGCAGTATTTT.

The sample holds many counts of this clonotype. The J gene is TRBJ2-1, the V gene TRBV5-4; D unclear. The CDR3 has 14 amino acids. V was pared by 2 bases and J by 6 bases, with 12 bases between. Per germline, CDR1 SGHNT and CDR2 YYREEE (reference sequence). Here the CDR3 reads CASSFQDRLNEQFF. For the CDR3, the DNA is TGTGCCAGCAGCTTCCAAGATCGCCTCAATGAGCAGTTCTTC.

This clonotype has just a few counts. This rearrangement joins TRBV7-2 to TRBJ2-5; 8 bases match TRBD1. CDR3 length: 16 residues. Germline V gene lookup returns CDR1 SGHTA and CDR2 FQGNSA. V lost 1 base to trimming and J lost 5 bases; unmatched junction nucleotides: 9. The CDR3 loop is CASSLVETGAGETQYF. The CDR3 DNA reads TGTGCCAGCAGCTTAGTGGAGACAGGGGCAGGGGAGACCCAGTACTTC.

This clonotype was counted at least ten times. V and J are TRBV21-1 and TRBJ2-2. TRBV21-1 is labeled a pseudogene. The CDR3 spans 11 residues. The CDR3 loop is CASSPVGELFF. CDR3 bases: TGTGCCAGCAGCCCCGTCGGGGAGCTGTTTTTT.

The chain carries TRBV11-2 and TRBJ1-5; D gene unclear. V lost 0 bases, J lost 7 bases, and 7 bases lay in between. The CDR3 has 13 residues. The germline V gene encodes CDR1 SGHAT and CDR2 FQNNGV. CDR3 bases: TGTGCCAGCAGCTTAGACAGATACCAGCCCCAGCATTTT. Translation: CASSLDRYQPQHF.

This clonotype was counted only a few times. The chain is built from TRBV20-1 and TRBJ1-5; no reliable D call. V was trimmed by 1 base and J by 6 bases, leaving 13 bases between them. The CDR3 is 14 residues long. Germline values: CDR1 DFQATT, CDR2 SNEGSKA (reference sequence). CDR3 sequence reads: CSARAGSAFQPQHF. CDR3 sequence (DNA): TGCAGTGCTAGAGCGGGAAGTGCCTTTCAGCCCCAGCATTTT.